The T cell receptor beta chain described here comes from a study of CD8+ T cells in alopecia areata. Study-level background: Tofacitinib continued for 6 to 18 months and was then withheld for 6 months. Whole-study findings and limits: Expanded CD8+ clones among the top 100, as well as scalp clonality, were significantly decreased by tofacitinib.

Comment on this clone: As yet, its antigen is unknown.

The CDR3 is made up of 15 amino acids. V was pared by 2 bases and J by 0 bases, with 10 bases between. Germline CDR1 SGDLS, CDR2 YYNGEE. Isolated RNA was reverse transcribed into cDNA used as the sequencing template. Sequencing was performed with immunoSEQ multiplex PCR; in TCRdb, only in-frame clones are kept and a portion is missing. The sample includes approximately 280,000 clones, 55% to 75% of them seen just once. Treatment defined: oral pan-JAK inhibitor, 5-10 mg twice daily. The chain employs TRBV9 and TRBJ2-3; D uncertain. The sequencing used CD4+ T cells sorted from blood, collected at week 24, from a patient treated with tofacitinib. This receptor was obtained from a human donor with alopecia areata. CDR3 DNA sequence: TGTGCCAGCAGCGTGAGTAGATTCAGCACAGATACGCAGTATTTT. As protein: CASSVSRFSTDTQYF.